Presented here are 22 T cell receptor beta chains from one specimen sequenced in a study of cytomegalovirus exposure and HLA in healthy donors. The protocol was immunoSEQ multiplex PCR, while the TCRdb copy is restricted to in-frame clones and leaves out a portion. The sample lists under 100,000 clones; over 85% were seen once. The sample was PBMCs. These receptors all come from a woman under 30 in good health and CMV-seronegative.

V and J are TRBV19 and TRBJ2-1; maybe TRBD2 (6 bases). The CDR3 has 15 residues. Per the germline V gene, CDR1 is LNHDA and CDR2 is SQIVND (reference sequence). Trimming cost V 8 bases and J 0 bases, with 14 bases left between them. Written as DNA, the CDR3 is TGTGCCAGTGGGTTTAGCGGTCACTCCTACAATGAGCAGTTCTTC. Its translation: CASGFSGHSYNEQFF.

The chain employs TRBV6-1 and TRBJ2-5; 7 bases fit TRBD1. Germline values: CDR1 MNHNS, CDR2 SASEGT. The CDR3 length is 12 residues. V was pared by 8 bases and J by 5 bases, with 5 bases of the junction left unmatched. CDR3 sequence: CASSQGTETQYF. The CDR3 DNA follows: TGTGCCAGCTCACAGGGGACGGAGACCCAGTACTTC.

V gene TRBV9 combines with J gene TRBJ2-3; the match to TRBD2 covers 9 bases. Germline lookup yields CDR1 SGDLS and CDR2 YYNGEE. After removal of 3 bases from V and 4 bases from J, the junction contained 9 bases not matched to a gene. This CDR3 is built from 16 residues. The CDR3 sequence: CASSDPLAGVADTQYF. CDR3 DNA: TGTGCCAGCAGCGACCCCTTAGCGGGAGTAGCAGATACGCAGTATTTT.

The V gene is TRBV6-1, the J gene TRBJ2-3; possibly TRBD2 for D (6 bases). The germline CDR1 and CDR2 sequences are MNHNS and SASEGT. The CDR3 runs to 15 residues. With 6 bases removed from V and 6 bases from J, the gap between germline ends came to 19 bases. The CDR3: CASRGGGARRDTQYF. Written as DNA, the CDR3 is TGTGCCAGCAGAGGTGGCGGGGCCCGAAGGGATACGCAGTATTTT.

The chain has TRBV7-2 and TRBJ1-1; TRBD1 aligns across 9 bases. CDR1 is SGHTA, CDR2 FQGNSA, per germline. J was trimmed by 4 bases and V by 5 bases; bases with no gene match: 8. The CDR3 is made up of 15 amino acids. Written as DNA, the CDR3 is TGTGCCAGCAGCACAGACAGGGGGGGTAGCACTGAAGCTTTCTTT. It is translated as CASSTDRGGSTEAFF.

The chain has TRBV23-1 and TRBJ2-7; possible D gene TRBD1, 6 bases. TRBV23-1 belongs to the ORF category, with a function that is uncertain. This CDR3 is built from 14 residues. Trimming stripped 8 bases from V and 6 bases from J, with 20 bases between. CDR3 sequence (DNA): TGCGCCAGCCGCCGGGACACGTATTACCCCGAGCAGTACTTC. Residues: CASRRDTYYPEQYF.

The gene calls are TRBV18 and TRBJ1-3, with TRBD1 as a possible D gene (6 bases). Germline CDR1 KGHSH, CDR2 LQKENI. The germline V and J ends were trimmed by 4 bases and 0 bases, with 10 bases remaining between them. CDR3 length equals 15 residues. CDR3 DNA: TGTGCCAGCTCACAGCTGGACAGCTCTGGAAACACCATATATTTT. Encoded protein: CASSQLDSSGNTIYF. Full variable domain (rest looked up from reference TRBV18 and TRBJ1-3): NAGVMQNPRHLVRRRGQEARLRCSPMKGHSHVYWYRQLPEEGLKFMVYLQKENIIDESGMPKERFSAEFPKEGPSILRIQQVVRGDSAAYFCASSQLDSSGNTIYFGEGSWLTVV.

The chain links TRBV18 to TRBJ1-3; D not certain. The CDR3 sequence is 15 residues long. Germline CDR1 and CDR2: KGHSH and LQKENI. V lost 3 bases to trimming and J lost 0 bases, with 9 bases between them. This chain's CDR3 is CASSPGPYSGNTIYF. CDR3 DNA sequence: TGTGCCAGCTCACCTGGGCCTTACTCTGGAAACACCATATATTTT.

This CDR3 reads CASQDLTGNTIYF. DNA for the CDR3: TGCGCCAGCCAAGACTTGACTGGAAACACCATATATTTT. The chain combines TRBV5-1 with TRBJ1-3; no clear D. This CDR3 has 13 residues. Germline V gene data show CDR1 as SGHRS and CDR2 as YFSETQ. V was cut by 7 bases and J by 2 bases, with 10 bases left in between.

V is TRBV19 and J is TRBJ2-7, with a weak D call TRBD1 (6 bases). From germline, CDR1 is LNHDA and CDR2 SQIVND (reference sequence). Trimming pared 1 base from V and 7 bases from J, leaving 11 bases between. The CDR3 has 13 residues. The CDR3 region is CASSIVQGREQYF. CDR3 bases: TGTGCCAGTAGTATAGTACAGGGCCGGGAGCAGTACTTC.

This rearrangement joins TRBV7-8 to TRBJ1-5, with 8 positions matching TRBD1. Germline V gene sequence: CDR1 SGHVS, CDR2 FQNEAQ. CDR3 size: 19 residues. Trimming removed 5 bases from V and 0 bases from J; junction bases left unmatched: 15. This CDR3 reads CASSAGSGQGFNSNQPQHF. Here the CDR3 DNA reads TGTGCCAGCAGCGCGGGCTCCGGACAGGGCTTTAATAGCAATCAGCCCCAGCATTTT.

V gene TRBV7-9 combines with J gene TRBJ1-2; 12 bases align to TRBD1. The CDR3 consists of 16 residues. Germline loops: CDR1 SEHNR, CDR2 FQNEAQ (reference sequence). V lost 5 bases to trimming and J lost 6 bases; unmatched junction nucleotides: 10. Here the CDR3 DNA reads TGTGCCAGCAGCCTTGGTGGGACAGGGGGCTTCAATGGCTACACCTTC. Encoded protein: CASSLGGTGGFNGYTF.

The CDR3 region has the DNA TGTGCCAGCAAAGGGCTAGCGGGGAACAATGAGCAGTTCTTC. It is translated as CASKGLAGNNEQFF. The V gene is TRBV28, the J gene TRBJ2-1; 9 nucleotides align to TRBD2. V gave up 7 bases and J gave up 5 bases; unmatched junction bases: 6. CDR1 is MDHEN and CDR2 is SYDVKM in the germline V gene. This CDR3 has 14 amino acids.

Here the CDR3 reads CASSYGGREKLFF. In nucleotides, the CDR3 is TGTGCCAGCAGCTACGGGGGTCGTGAAAAACTGTTTTTT. The V gene is TRBV7-9, the J gene TRBJ1-4, with a possible D match to TRBD1 (5 bases). CDR3 length equals 13 residues. Germline assignment: CDR1 SEHNR and CDR2 FQNEAQ (reference sequence). V dropped 4 bases and J dropped 7 bases, with 10 bases sitting between them. Full variable domain (outside the CDR3, taken from reference TRBV7-9 and TRBJ1-4): DTGVSQNPRHKITKRGQNVTFRCDPISEHNRLYWYRQTLGQGPEFLTYFQNEAQLEKSRLLSDRFSAERPKGSFSTLEIQRTEQGDSAMYLCASSYGGREKLFFGSGTQLSVL.

The chain carries TRBV7-8 and TRBJ2-7; 8 positions agree with TRBD2. CDR3 size: 13 residues. Trimming removed 6 bases from V and 2 bases from J; junction bases left unmatched: 3. CDR1 is SGHVS, CDR2 FQNEAQ, per germline. This chain's CDR3 is CASRRRGAYEQYF. Here the CDR3 DNA reads TGTGCCAGCAGGAGGCGGGGGGCCTACGAGCAGTACTTC.

This clone has just a few counts. The chain couples TRBV12-2 to TRBJ2-7; TRBD2, the D gene given by the table, was not confirmed from the DNA. TRBV12-2 is a known pseudogene. This CDR3 is 17 amino acids long. The CDR3 DNA sequence: TGTGCAAGTCTTAGGGAGCGGGGGGGAAAGGGGGCCTACGAGCAGTACTTC. Amino acids: CASLRERGGKGAYEQYF.

J is TRBJ1-1 and V is TRBV19, with D perhaps matching TRBD1 (5 bases). The CDR3 extends over 12 amino acids. Trimming took 7 bases from V and 7 from J, leaving 13 bases between them. Germline V gene sequence: CDR1 LNHDA, CDR2 SQIVND (reference sequence). The CDR3 is CASIPAGGEAFF. CDR3 sequence (DNA): TGTGCCAGTATCCCTGCGGGGGGTGAAGCTTTCTTT.

The rearrangement links TRBV6-5 to TRBJ2-7, with 8 bases identical to TRBD1. This CDR3 comprises 13 residues. Germline trimming cut 7 bases from V and 3 bases from J; bases unmatched to any gene: 5. Germline V CDR1 and CDR2: MNHEY, SVGAGI. DNA of the CDR3: TGTGCCAGCACCCGACAGGGGAGCTACGAGCAGTACTTC. Protein sequence: CASTRQGSYEQYF.

The chain has TRBV28 and TRBJ1-1; D remains ambiguous. This CDR3 has 16 residues. The germline gives CDR1 MDHEN, CDR2 SYDVKM. The germline V and J ends were trimmed by 2 bases and 5 bases, with 18 bases remaining between them. The CDR3 sequence: CASSLIGEKGRTEAFF. DNA for the CDR3: TGTGCCAGCAGTTTAATCGGGGAAAAGGGTAGAACTGAAGCTTTCTTT.

This clone was picked up one time. This sequence joins TRBV19 and TRBJ1-2; D perhaps matches TRBD1 (5 bases). Germline CDR1 LNHDA, CDR2 SQIVND (reference sequence). The CDR3 loop spans 14 amino acids. Trimming pared 4 bases from V and 2 bases from J, leaving 11 bases between. The CDR3 coding sequence is TGTGCCAGTAGTAACGCGAAGGGGAACTATGGCTACACCTTC. It yields the protein CASSNAKGNYGYTF.

CDR3 nucleotides: TGTGCCAGCAGTTACACACAGGGGGAGAGCTACACCTTC. Its protein is CASSYTQGESYTF. This chain connects TRBV6-6 to TRBJ1-2, with 8 bases fitting TRBD1. The CDR3 length is 13 residues. J lost 9 bases, V lost 2 bases, and 5 bases had no gene match. CDR1 and CDR2 (germline): MNHNY, SVGAGI (reference sequence).

This clone turned up a few times. The J gene is TRBJ1-5, the V gene TRBV2, with D possibly TRBD1 on 6 matching bases. CDR1 and CDR2 from the germline V gene are SNHLY and FYNNEI. The CDR3 sequence is 13 residues long. Trimming stripped 3 bases from V and 7 bases from J, with 10 bases between. The CDR3 region has the DNA TGTGCCAGCAGTGACAGGGGAGAGCAGCCCCAGCATTTT. Its translation: CASSDRGEQPQHF.